This TCR beta chain was observed in a study of shared clonotypes between healthy human individuals. Study-wide results and caveats: An expected dependence of interdonor clonotype sharing on sequencing depth was noted.

Terminally differentiated effector memory CD45RA+ cells were left out of the naive CD8 fraction, which was CD45RO-negative and positively selected for CCR7. The study drew its donors from healthy HIV-negative adults without recent acute infections or vaccinations. This clone was picked up one time. Its antigen is unidentified. CDR3 length equals 16 residues. The germline V and J ends were trimmed by 7 bases and 2 bases, with 19 bases remaining between them. For each subset, genomic DNA was distributed in equal portions over several immunoSEQ plates. The repertoire was sequenced with immunoSEQ multiplex PCR; TCRdb's copy has only in-frame clones and lacks some. The repertoire includes 800,000 or so clones, 95% to 97% of them detected once, and under 0.25% sits in the top ten.

This chain links TRBV6-7 with TRBJ2-3, with a weak D call TRBD2 (6 bases). TRBV6-7 is assigned to the ORF class and has an uncertain function. Sequencing used naive CD8+ T cells sorted from blood. The clonotype comes from a man aged 25-40 years in good health. The CDR3 DNA follows: TGTGCCAGCACCCACTTGGGGGAGGCTGACACAGATACGCAGTATTTT. Its protein is CASTHLGEADTDTQYF.